In its sample, the clone carrying this TCR beta chain was seen many times. Investigators amplified TCR beta CDR3 regions from RNA transcripts. HTBI-primed RT-PCR formed the first round, and a multiplex PCR formed the second. One entry per CDR3 protein, called by TCRdb with MiXCR from the multiplex PCR reads. Among roughly 39,000 distinct CDR3 sequences, roughly 50% were seen once, and the ten largest hold 20% to 30%. The sample comes from a study of Graves' ophthalmopathy and Graves' hyperthyroidism. Study as a whole: Peripheral blood collection took place at initial diagnosis, before any treatment.

CDR3 size: 12 residues. Germline-derived CDR1 and CDR2 are SQVTM and ANQGSEA. Trimming stripped 3 bases from V and 2 bases from J, with 8 bases between. A diagnosis was made from clinical symptoms together with serum thyroxine, TRAb, thyroid ultrasound and orbital computed tomography. Sequencing input: peripheral blood. This TCR was recovered from an adult woman with stable Graves' hyperthyroidism. The chain combines TRBV29-1 with TRBJ2-7, with a tentative D call TRBD1 (5 bases). The CDR3 DNA sequence: TGCAGCGTTGAGGGGCAGGCCTACGAGCAGTACTTC. Its protein product is CSVEGQAYEQYF.